The rows below give T cell receptor beta chains drawn from one sample of a study of control samples from healthy donors and cancer patients. Assay: immunoSEQ multiplex PCR; the TCRdb copy retains only in-frame clones and omits some. The sample lists a few hundred thousand clones, around 90% occurring once. Specimen: PBMCs. These receptor sequences come from a man aged 35-49 years with head and neck cancer. The CDR3 runs from the conserved cysteine through the conserved F or W. D genes are given only for firm matches. Clone size appears in some rows only: once, few, many, or a class for an expanded clone.

D	V	J	size	length	DNA	CDR3
.	TRBV5-4	TRBJ1-1	once	15	TGTGCCAGCAGCTTGGTAGAGGGACCTAACACTGAAGCTTTCTTT	CASSLVEGPNTEAFF
TRBD1	TRBV29-1	TRBJ1-1	.	13	TGCAGCGTTGCTCAGGGGGGAGACACTGAAGCTTTCTTT	CSVAQGGDTEAFF
.	TRBV11-2	TRBJ2-3	.	17	TGTGCCAGCAGCCGCACCGGGACGGCGCTCGAGGGAGATACGCAGTATTTT	CASSRTGTALEGDTQYF
.	TRBV6-6	TRBJ2-1	once	11	TGTGCCAGCAGTGGGGGATTTGAGCAGTTCTTC	CASSGGFEQFF
.	TRBV28	TRBJ1-5	.	14	TGTGCCAGCAGCCCAGGGCACGGCAATCAGCCCCAGCATTTT	CASSPGHGNQPQHF
.	TRBV7-6	TRBJ2-6	.	18	TGTGCCAGCAGCCCCTGGGGGGGGCGTTACTCTGGGGCCAACGTCCTGACTTTC	CASSPWGGRYSGANVLTF
.	TRBV15	TRBJ2-2	once	15	TGTGCCACCAGAGTGGGCAGGGCCGCCACCGGGGAGCTGTTTTTT	CATRVGRAATGELFF
.	TRBV24-1	TRBJ2-2	.	15	TGTGCCACCAGTGATCCTCGGACAGCTCACGGGGAGCTGTTTTTT	CATSDPRTAHGELFF
.	TRBV7-9	TRBJ1-2	once	12	TGTGCCAGCAGCTCGCAGGGGAATGGCTACACCTTC	CASSSQGNGYTF
TRBD2	TRBV28	TRBJ2-7	.	15	TGTGCCAGCAGTAAGACCTTAGCGGGAGACTACGAGCAGTACTTC	CASSKTLAGDYEQYF
.	TRBV30	TRBJ1-1	.	13	TGTGCCTGGACAGGTTCTTTTGGCACTGAAGCTTTCTTT	CAWTGSFGTEAFF
.	TRBV7-3	TRBJ1-2	few	14	TGTGCCAGCAGCTCGGGACACGTGAACTATGGCTACACCTTC	CASSSGHVNYGYTF
.	TRBV4-3	TRBJ1-3	.	14	TGCGCCAGCAGTCCGACAAGCTCTGGAAACACCATATATTTT	CASSPTSSGNTIYF
.	TRBV6-4	TRBJ2-1	.	15	TGTGCCAGCAGTGTATCGTTACAGGGAGACAATGAGCAGTTCTTC	CASSVSLQGDNEQFF
TRBD2	TRBV2	TRBJ2-7	.	14	TGTGCCACCTTATCTAGCGGGAGCTCCTACGAGCAGTACTTC	CATLSSGSSYEQYF
.	TRBV28	TRBJ1-4	.	18	TGTGCCAGCAGAGGGGGACCGGGACGGGTTGCAACTAATGAAAAACTGTTTTTT	CASRGGPGRVATNEKLFF
TRBD1	TRBV19	TRBJ1-5	.	14	TGTGCCAGTAAAAGACGGGACAGGAGCCCGCCCCAGCATTTT	CASKRRDRSPPQHF
.	TRBV6-5	TRBJ1-2	once	15	TGTGCCAGCAGTTACGGTAAAGGAAAGAATTATGGCTACACCTTC	CASSYGKGKNYGYTF
TRBD1	TRBV19	TRBJ1-1	.	14	TGTGCCAGCAAAAAGTTCAGGGGGGGCACTGAAGCTTTCTTT	CASKKFRGGTEAFF
TRBD1	TRBV28	TRBJ2-2	.	16	TGTGCCAGCAGTATACCAAGGACAGGGAACACCGGGGAGCTGTTTTTT	CASSIPRTGNTGELFF
TRBD1	TRBV4-3	TRBJ1-6	.	13	TGCGCCAGCAGCCAAACAGGGGAATCACCCCTCCACTTT	CASSQTGESPLHF
.	TRBV12-5	TRBJ1-1	.	13	TGTGCTAGTGGTTTGTCAGGGTTAACTGAAGCTTTCTTT	CASGLSGLTEAFF
.	TRBV6-2/TRBV6-3	TRBJ1-4	.	16	TGTGCCAGCAGCCACAGATCCTCGACAGACTATGAAAAACTGTTTTTT	CASSHRSSTDYEKLFF
.	TRBV7-2	TRBJ1-1	.	13	TGTGCCAGCAGCTTAAGCCAAGGGACAGAAGCTTTCTTT	CASSLSQGTEAFF
.	TRBV30	TRBJ2-5	.	11	TGTGCCTGCCAGAGGCAAGAGACCCAGTACTTC	CACQRQETQYF
TRBD1	TRBV7-9	TRBJ2-3	.	14	TGTGCCAGCAGCTGGGGGACAGCTCTAGATACGCAGTATTTT	CASSWGTALDTQYF
TRBD1	TRBV10-2	TRBJ1-5	.	14	TGCGCCAGCAGTTACGGGACAGATGATCAGCCCCAGCATTTT	CASSYGTDDQPQHF
.	TRBV6-2/TRBV6-3	TRBJ1-1	.	14	TGTGCCAGCAGCCGGTGGGACGGCGACACTGAAGCTTTCTTT	CASSRWDGDTEAFF
.	TRBV6-5	TRBJ1-2	.	14	TGTGCCAGCAGTTACAGAGTTGCTGGCGGTGGCTACACCTTC	CASSYRVAGGGYTF
.	TRBV19	TRBJ2-3	.	16	TGTGCCAGTAGTATGACTCCAGGGGTTAGCACAGATACGCAGTATTTT	CASSMTPGVSTDTQYF
.	TRBV10-3	TRBJ1-2	.	15	TGTGCCATCAGTGAGTCGAATGGACACAACTATGGCTACACCTTC	CAISESNGHNYGYTF
TRBD2	TRBV13	TRBJ2-2	.	16	TGTGCCAGCAGATATACTAGCGGGAGCGTCGGCGGGGAGCTGTTTTTT	CASRYTSGSVGGELFF
.	TRBV10-3	TRBJ2-5	.	13	TGTGCCATCAGTGGGGACCAGGGAGAGACCCAGTACTTC	CAISGDQGETQYF
.	TRBV11-2	TRBJ2-7	.	15	TGTGCCAGCAGCTTAGAGCTCTCCGCCGGCTACGAGCAGTACTTC	CASSLELSAGYEQYF